This record covers a single T cell receptor (beta chain). In the original processing: Amplification with reference gene primers provided the estimates of nucleated cell counts. Only in-frame clones appear in the TCRdb table, and some are missing; sequencing was by immunoSEQ multiplex PCR. The V and J calls and clone size are taken from that table; D and trimming were inferred from the DNA. The data hold approximately 500,000 clones, with 89% observed a single time. This entry is derived from a study of blood T cell repertoires in COVID-19. On the study more broadly: The United States, Italy and Spain supplied acute and convalescent COVID-19 samples. Sample material is recorded as cDNA or gDNA derived from T cells, B-cell-depleted T cells, or PBMCs.

Those enrolled in Seattle joined during active infection and were followed longitudinally afterward. The specimen was peripheral blood. This TCR derives from a man between 18 and 29 years old with COVID-19, enrolled during active disease.

CDR3 in amino acids: CASRGQGAGYEQYF. The DNA of the CDR3 is TGTGCCAGCAGAGGACAGGGGGCGGGCTACGAGCAGTACTTC. This chain connects TRBV2 to TRBJ2-7, with TRBD1 matching over 11 bases. The V segment lost 6 bases and the J segment 3 bases; nucleotides outside the gene matches: 4. This CDR3 contains 14 residues. The germline V gene encodes CDR1 SNHLY and CDR2 FYNNEI.